This is a list of T cell receptor beta chains from one sample in a study of cytomegalovirus exposure and HLA in healthy donors. Libraries were prepared by immunoSEQ multiplex PCR; TCRdb keeps only in-frame clonotypes and omits some of them. The sample lists about 110,000 clones, 67% occurring once. Sequencing was carried out using PBMCs. The receptors shown here come from a man in his late teens or twenties in good health and CMV-seropositive. Each CDR3 is given with its conserved first and last residue. A D gene is named only where the DNA matches it firmly. Clone size is not always given. Where it is, it says once, few, many or a class for expanded clones.

TRBJ1-1 TRBV25-1 TRBD1 NA TGTGCCAGCAGACGGACAGGGGGCAAGGACACTGAAGCTTTCTTT CASRRTGGKDTEAFF
TRBJ1-2 TRBV5-1 NA NA TGCGCCAGCAGCTTCGACCCCGGAGGATACTATGGCTACACCTTC CASSFDPGGYYGYTF
TRBJ2-5 TRBV6-5 TRBD1 few TGTGCCAGCAGAAGGTCAGGGGGCTCGTTGGCCCAGTACTTC CASRRSGGSLAQYF
TRBJ2-5 TRBV25-1 NA few TGTGCCAGCAGGCTACAGAATTCAGAGACCCAGTACTTC CASRLQNSETQYF
TRBJ1-2 TRBV28 NA NA TGTGCCAGCACCTCCGGGGGGGGTGGCTACACCTTC CASTSGGGGYTF
TRBJ2-2 TRBV27 NA once TGTGCCAGCAGGTTGCGGGGCTCTAGGCTGGCCGGGGAGCTGTTTTTT CASRLRGSRLAGELFF
TRBJ1-2 TRBV30 TRBD1 NA TGTGCCTGGAGTTCGGGACAGGGGTCGTACGGCTACACCTTC CAWSSGQGSYGYTF
TRBJ1-5 TRBV6-6 NA NA TGTGCCAGCAGTCCAAGACAGGGCAATCAGCCCCAGCATTTT CASSPRQGNQPQHF
TRBJ2-6 TRBV13 NA few TGTGCCAGCAGCGCAGGGGCAACTGGGGCCAACGTCCTGACTTTC CASSAGATGANVLTF
TRBJ2-3 TRBV5-1 TRBD2 NA TGCGCCAGCGGCTTGAATCCTAGCGGACCCACAGATACGCAGTATTTT CASGLNPSGPTDTQYF
TRBJ2-7 TRBV6-6 TRBD1 once TGTGCCAGCAGTCCACAGGGGGCGGGGACCTACGAGCAGTACTTC CASSPQGAGTYEQYF
TRBJ1-3 TRBV2 TRBD1 NA TGTGCCAGCAAGGGCTGGACAGGGGGGTACTCTGGAAACACCATATATTTT CASKGWTGGYSGNTIYF
TRBJ2-7 TRBV18 TRBD2 few TGTGCCAGCTCACCACTCCGACTAGCGGGGTCCTACGAGCAGTACTTC CASSPLRLAGSYEQYF
TRBJ2-3 TRBV5-6 NA NA TGTGCCAGCAGCTCAGGGCCCGGGACTTCTCCTGATACGCAGTATTTT CASSSGPGTSPDTQYF
TRBJ1-6 TRBV2 TRBD1 NA TGTGCCAGCATCGGGGACAGACTAAGTAATTCACCCCTCCACTTT CASIGDRLSNSPLHF
TRBJ1-5 TRBV5-1 TRBD1 NA TGCGCCAGCAGCTTGGCCGGACAGGGCAATCAGCCCCAGCATTTT CASSLAGQGNQPQHF
TRBJ2-5 TRBV28 TRBD1 NA TGTGCCAGCAGAACAGGGGTAGAGACCCAGTACTTC CASRTGVETQYF
TRBJ1-5 TRBV18 NA NA TGTGCCAGCTCACCTTCTGATCAGCCCCAGCATTTT CASSPSDQPQHF
TRBJ1-2 TRBV7-7 NA few TGTGCCAGCAGCCCCCGCTGCGGGGTAGTTAACTATGGCTACACCTTC CASSPRCGVVNYGYTF
TRBJ1-6 TRBV5-3 TRBD1 NA TGTGCCAGAAGACTGGGACAGGGACTTTCACCCCTCCACTTT CARRLGQGLSPLHF
TRBJ2-1 TRBV10-1 TRBD1 NA TGCGCCAGCTCCCGGGACAGACTATACAATGAGCAGTTCTTC CASSRDRLYNEQFF
TRBJ1-1 TRBV7-9 NA NA TGTGCCAGCAGCTCGGGGTCCTACAGAGAAGCTTTCTTT CASSSGSYREAFF
TRBJ1-4 TRBV20-1 NA few TGCAGTGCGAGGGTGTGGGAAAAACTGTTTTTT CSARVWEKLFF
TRBJ2-2 TRBV7-7 NA few TGTGCCAGCAGCTCATCCAGGGCAAGGGACACCGGGGAGCTGTTTTTT CASSSSRARDTGELFF
TRBJ2-5 TRBV5-1 TRBD1 NA TGCGCCAGCAGCTTGGTCGGGACAGAATATGAGACCCAGTACTTC CASSLVGTEYETQYF
TRBJ1-2 TRBV5-1 NA NA TGCGCCAGCAGCTTAGACAGCTATGGCTACACCTTC CASSLDSYGYTF
TRBJ2-6 TRBV2 NA NA TGTGCCAGCGACCGGGACATCGTCTCTGGGGCCAACGTCCTGACTTTC CASDRDIVSGANVLTF
TRBJ1-6 TRBV5-6 NA NA TGTGCCAGCAGCGGACAGATTAGCTCCTATAATTCACCCCTCCACTTT CASSGQISSYNSPLHF
TRBJ2-7 TRBV9 TRBD1 NA TGTGCCAGCAGCGCGACAGGGAGAGACGAGCAGTACTTC CASSATGRDEQYF
TRBJ2-2 TRBV29-1 TRBD2 NA TGCAGCGCCCTAGCGGCGAACACCGGGGAGCTGTTTTTT CSALAANTGELFF
TRBJ1-1 TRBV20-1 NA NA TGCAGTACACCGAACACTGAAGCTTTCTTT CSTPNTEAFF
TRBJ2-2 TRBV7-2 TRBD2 few TGTGCCAGCAGCAAGCGGGGGACTACCCCCGGGGAGCTGTTTTTT CASSKRGTTPGELFF
TRBJ2-1 TRBV2 TRBD1 NA TGTGCCAGCAGTGCACAGGGGAACAATGAGCAGTTCTTC CASSAQGNNEQFF
TRBJ1-2 TRBV4-1 NA NA TGCGCCAGCAGCCAAGAACACCCGTATGGCTACACCTTC CASSQEHPYGYTF
TRBJ2-3 TRBV6-9 TRBD1 NA TGTGCCAGTATTAACGGGACAGGGTGGGCAGATACGCAGTATTTT CASINGTGWADTQYF